This T cell receptor (beta chain) was identified during a study of blood T cell repertoires in COVID-19. TCRdb's table, derived via immunoSEQ multiplex PCR, lists solely in-frame clones and lacks some. The sample contains 170,000 or so clones, more than 85% of which appear only once. The CDR3 length is 15 residues. Germline lookup yields CDR1 SGHRS and CDR2 YFSETQ. Trimming cost V 7 bases and J 7 bases, with 20 bases left between them. The chain carries TRBV5-1 and TRBJ1-4; no clear D gene. Material: peripheral blood. The receptor was isolated from a man aged 50-59 years with acute or convalescent COVID-19. The CDR3 DNA reads TGCGCCAGCCGCGTCGTGGGGAGTCAAGGTGAAAAACTGTTTTTT. This codes for CASRVVGSQGEKLFF.